At least ten counts were recorded for the clone carrying this T cell receptor beta chain. Its antigen is undetermined. Deletions cut 6 bases from V and 4 bases from J, with 19 bases between. The CDR3 has 16 residues. The germline V gene has CDR1 MNHEY and CDR2 SMNVEV (reference sequence). This sample is drawn from a study of T-cell memory formation after mild COVID-19. Notes on the study in general: Later expanders leaned toward CD4+, whereas clones contracting from day 15 to 85 were balanced CD4/CD8.

It was 5'RACE with constant-segment primers that produced the TCR alpha and TCR beta cDNA libraries, which carried sample barcodes and UMIs. TCRdb recomputed calls from the 5' RACE reads with MiXCR, one row per CDR3 protein. Of about 15,000 distinct CDR3 sequences in the sample, approximately 19% are singletons; the top ten hold over 45%. The sequencing input was PBMCs or a T cell subset sorted from them (not recorded which). The V gene is TRBV27, the J gene TRBJ2-1; TRBD2 might be the D (6 bases). The sequence was collected from an adult woman who had mild COVID-19 (a few samples of this study predate the infection). Cell type and time point are not known. CDR3 sequence reads: CASRGAGLQFYNEQFF. CDR3 sequence (DNA): TGTGCCAGCAGAGGGGCGGGACTTCAATTTTACAATGAGCAGTTCTTC.